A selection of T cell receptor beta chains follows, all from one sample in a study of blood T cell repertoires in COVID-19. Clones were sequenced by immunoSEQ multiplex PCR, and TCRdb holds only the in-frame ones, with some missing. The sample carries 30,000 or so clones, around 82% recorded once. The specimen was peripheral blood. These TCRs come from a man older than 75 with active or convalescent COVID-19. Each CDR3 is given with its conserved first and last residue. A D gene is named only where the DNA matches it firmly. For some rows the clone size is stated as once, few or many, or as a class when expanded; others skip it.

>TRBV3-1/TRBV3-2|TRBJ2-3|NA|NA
TGTGCCAGCAGCCAAGATGTGGGCGCCCGGTGGGATACGCAGTATTTT
CASSQDVGARWDTQYF
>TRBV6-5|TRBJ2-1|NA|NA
TGTGCCACTGCTGCGTTGGCGGAACACAATGAGCAGTTCTTC
CATAALAEHNEQFF
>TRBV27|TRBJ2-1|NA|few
TGTGCCAGCAGTTTGTCGGGAGTGGATGAGCAGTTCTTC
CASSLSGVDEQFF
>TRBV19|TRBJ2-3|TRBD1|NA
TGTGCCAGTAGACTACAGGGGACGGGTGGAACAGATACGCAGTATTTT
CASRLQGTGGTDTQYF
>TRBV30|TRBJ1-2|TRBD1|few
TGTGCCTGGAGTCAGACAGGGTCAGGAGGCTACACCTTC
CAWSQTGSGGYTF
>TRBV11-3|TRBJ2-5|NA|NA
TGTGCCAGCAGCCCTACGTACCAAGAGACCCAGTACTTC
CASSPTYQETQYF
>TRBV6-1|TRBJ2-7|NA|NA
TGTGCCAGCAGTGAATCTGTGAACTACTCCTACGAGCAGTACTTC
CASSESVNYSYEQYF
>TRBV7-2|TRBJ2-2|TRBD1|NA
TGTGCCAGCAGCACCGGACAGGCCCGGGGCACCGGGGAGCTGTTTTTT
CASSTGQARGTGELFF
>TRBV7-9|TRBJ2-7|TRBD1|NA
TGTGCCAGCAGCGGAGGGACAGGGAAATCGGGACCAGCCTACGAGCAGTACTTC
CASSGGTGKSGPAYEQYF
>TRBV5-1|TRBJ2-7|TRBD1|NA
TGCGCCAGCAGCACAGGGGGCGCGGGCTACGAGCAGTACTTC
CASSTGGAGYEQYF
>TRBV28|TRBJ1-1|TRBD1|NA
TGTGCCAGCTACTCGGGACAGGCGAACACTGAAGCTTTCTTT
CASYSGQANTEAFF
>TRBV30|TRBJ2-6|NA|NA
TGTGCCTGGAGTCCCTTTGGGGCCAACGTCCTGACTTTC
CAWSPFGANVLTF
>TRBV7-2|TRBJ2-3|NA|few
TGTGCCAGCAGTCGAGACTTTGGAGATACGCAGTATTTT
CASSRDFGDTQYF
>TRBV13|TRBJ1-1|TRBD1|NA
TGTGCCAGCAGCTATACAGGGGGACCTGAAGCTTTCTTT
CASSYTGGPEAFF